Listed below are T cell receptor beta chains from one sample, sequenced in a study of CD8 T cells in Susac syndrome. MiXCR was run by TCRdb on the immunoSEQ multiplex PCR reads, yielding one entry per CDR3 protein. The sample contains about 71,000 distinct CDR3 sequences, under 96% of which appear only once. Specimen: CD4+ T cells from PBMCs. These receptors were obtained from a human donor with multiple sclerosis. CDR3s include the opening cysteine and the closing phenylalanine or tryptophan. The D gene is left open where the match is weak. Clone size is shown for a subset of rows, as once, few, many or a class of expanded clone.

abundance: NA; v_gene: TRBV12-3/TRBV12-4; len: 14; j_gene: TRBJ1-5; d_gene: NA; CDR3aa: CASSPTRVKEPQHF; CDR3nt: TGTGCCAGCAGTCCCACCAGGGTGAAGGAGCCCCAGCATTTT
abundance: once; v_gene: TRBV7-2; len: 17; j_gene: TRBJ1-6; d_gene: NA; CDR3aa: CASRLSFGGGYNSPLHF; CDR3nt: TGTGCCAGCAGACTTAGCTTTGGGGGGGGCTATAATTCACCCCTCCACTTT
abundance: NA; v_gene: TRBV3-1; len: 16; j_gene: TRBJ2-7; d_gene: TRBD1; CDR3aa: CASSQDQGQGLHEQYF; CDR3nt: TGTGCCAGCAGCCAAGATCAGGGACAGGGGCTTCACGAGCAGTACTTC
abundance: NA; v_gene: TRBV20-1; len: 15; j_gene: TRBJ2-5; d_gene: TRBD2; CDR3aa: CSAVGTSGFIETQYF; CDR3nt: TGCAGTGCTGTAGGGACTAGCGGGTTTATAGAGACCCAGTACTTC
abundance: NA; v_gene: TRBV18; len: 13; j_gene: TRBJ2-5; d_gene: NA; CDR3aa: CASSQSVWETQYF; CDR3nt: TGTGCCAGCTCACAATCGGTGTGGGAGACCCAGTACTTC
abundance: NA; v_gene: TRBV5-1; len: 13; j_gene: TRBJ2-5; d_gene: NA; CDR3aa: CASSLGTAGAQYF; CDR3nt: TGCGCCAGCAGCCTCGGGACAGCGGGGGCCCAGTACTTC
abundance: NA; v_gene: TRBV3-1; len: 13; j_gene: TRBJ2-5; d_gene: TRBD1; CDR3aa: CASSPGQGVTQYF; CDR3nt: TGTGCCAGCAGCCCCGGACAGGGGGTTACCCAGTACTTC
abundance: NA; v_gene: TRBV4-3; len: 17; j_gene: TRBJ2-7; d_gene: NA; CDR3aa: CASSQGYGGSPLYEQYF; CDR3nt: TGCGCCAGCAGCCAAGGGTACGGGGGATCCCCCCTCTACGAGCAGTACTTC
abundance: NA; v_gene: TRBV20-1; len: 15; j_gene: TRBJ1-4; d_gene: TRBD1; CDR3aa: CSARDRRQGNEKLFF; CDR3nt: TGCAGTGCTAGAGATCGAAGACAGGGGAATGAAAAACTGTTTTTT
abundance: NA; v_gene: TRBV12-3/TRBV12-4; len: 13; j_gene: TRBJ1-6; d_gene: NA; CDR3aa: CASSSTGNSPLHF; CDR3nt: TGTGCCAGCAGTTCTACAGGGAATTCACCCCTCCACTTT
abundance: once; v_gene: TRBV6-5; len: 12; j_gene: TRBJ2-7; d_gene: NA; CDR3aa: CASRATSYEQYF; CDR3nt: TGTGCCAGCAGGGCCACTAGTTACGAGCAGTACTTC
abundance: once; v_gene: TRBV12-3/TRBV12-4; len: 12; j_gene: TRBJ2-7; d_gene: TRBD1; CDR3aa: CASTRTGYEQYF; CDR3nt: TGTGCCAGCACCAGGACAGGCTACGAGCAGTACTTC
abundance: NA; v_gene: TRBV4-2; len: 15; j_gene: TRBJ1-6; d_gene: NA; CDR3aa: CASSHSGGNNSPLHF; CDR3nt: TGTGCCAGCAGCCATTCCGGGGGGAATAATTCACCCCTCCACTTT
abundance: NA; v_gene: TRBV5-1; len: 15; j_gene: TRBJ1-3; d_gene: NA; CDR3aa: CASSFRDSPGNTIYF; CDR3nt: TGCGCCAGCAGCTTTCGGGACTCCCCTGGAAACACCATATATTTT
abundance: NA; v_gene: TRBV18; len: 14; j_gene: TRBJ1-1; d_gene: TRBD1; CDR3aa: CASSPNRGNTEAFF; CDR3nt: TGTGCCAGCTCACCAAACAGGGGAAACACTGAAGCTTTCTTT
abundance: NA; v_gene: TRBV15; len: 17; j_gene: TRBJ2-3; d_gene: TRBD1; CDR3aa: CATSRLGQGMATDTQYF; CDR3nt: TGTGCCACCAGCAGGTTGGGACAGGGAATGGCCACAGATACGCAGTATTTT
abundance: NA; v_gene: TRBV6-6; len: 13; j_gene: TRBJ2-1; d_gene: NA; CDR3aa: CASSYSSYNEQFF; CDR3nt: TGTGCCAGCAGTTACAGCTCCTACAATGAGCAGTTCTTC